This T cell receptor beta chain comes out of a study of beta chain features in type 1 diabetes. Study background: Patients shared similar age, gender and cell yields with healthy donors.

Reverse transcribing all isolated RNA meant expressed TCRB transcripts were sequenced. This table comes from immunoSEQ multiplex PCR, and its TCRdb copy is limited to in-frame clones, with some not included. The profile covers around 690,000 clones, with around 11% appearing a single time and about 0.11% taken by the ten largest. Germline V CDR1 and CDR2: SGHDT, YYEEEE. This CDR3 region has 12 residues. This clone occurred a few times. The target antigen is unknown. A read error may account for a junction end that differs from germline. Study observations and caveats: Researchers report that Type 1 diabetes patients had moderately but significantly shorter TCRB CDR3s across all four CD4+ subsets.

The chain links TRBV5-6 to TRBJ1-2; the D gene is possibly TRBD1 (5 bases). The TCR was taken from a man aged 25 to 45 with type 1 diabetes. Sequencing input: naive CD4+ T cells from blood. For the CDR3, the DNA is TGTGCCAGCAGCTTACTGGGACCGACTTTGGCCTTC. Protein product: CASSLLGPTLAF.